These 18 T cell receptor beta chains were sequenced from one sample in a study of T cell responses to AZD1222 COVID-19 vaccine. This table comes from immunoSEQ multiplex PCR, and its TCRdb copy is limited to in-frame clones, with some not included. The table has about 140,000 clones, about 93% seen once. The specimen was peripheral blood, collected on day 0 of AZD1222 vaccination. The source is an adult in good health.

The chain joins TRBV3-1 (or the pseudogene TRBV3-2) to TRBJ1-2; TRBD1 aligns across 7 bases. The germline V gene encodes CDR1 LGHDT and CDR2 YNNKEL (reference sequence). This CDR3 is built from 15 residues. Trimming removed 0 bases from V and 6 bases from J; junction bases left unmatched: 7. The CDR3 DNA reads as TGTGCCAGCAGCCAAGACAGGGGGATTTCCCATGGCTACACCTTC. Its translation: CASSQDRGISHGYTF.

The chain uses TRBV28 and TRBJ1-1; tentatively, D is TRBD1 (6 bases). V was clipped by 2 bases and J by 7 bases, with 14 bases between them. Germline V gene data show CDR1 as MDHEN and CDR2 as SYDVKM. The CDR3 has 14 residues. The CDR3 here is CASSLRGRLGEAFF. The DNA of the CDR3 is TGTGCCAGCAGTTTAAGGGGGAGGCTGGGTGAAGCTTTCTTT.

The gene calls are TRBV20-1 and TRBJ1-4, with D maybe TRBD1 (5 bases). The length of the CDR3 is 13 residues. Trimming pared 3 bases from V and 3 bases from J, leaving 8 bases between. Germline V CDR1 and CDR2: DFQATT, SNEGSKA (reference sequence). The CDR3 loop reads CSASGGANEKLFF. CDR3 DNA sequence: TGCAGTGCTAGTGGGGGTGCTAATGAAAAACTGTTTTTT.

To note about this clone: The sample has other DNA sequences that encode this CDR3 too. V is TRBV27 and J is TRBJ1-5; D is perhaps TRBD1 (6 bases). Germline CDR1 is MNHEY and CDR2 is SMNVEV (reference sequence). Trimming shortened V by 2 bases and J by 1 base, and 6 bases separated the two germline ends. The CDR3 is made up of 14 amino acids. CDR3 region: CASSLQGSNQPQHF. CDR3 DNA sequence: TGTGCCAGCAGTTTACAGGGGAGCAATCAGCCCCAGCATTTT.

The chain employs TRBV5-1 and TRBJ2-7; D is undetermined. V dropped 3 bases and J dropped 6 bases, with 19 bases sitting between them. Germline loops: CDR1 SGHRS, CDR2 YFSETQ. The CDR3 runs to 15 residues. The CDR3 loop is CASSSKTDPPTEQYF. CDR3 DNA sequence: TGCGCCAGCAGCTCTAAGACCGACCCTCCTACCGAGCAGTACTTC.

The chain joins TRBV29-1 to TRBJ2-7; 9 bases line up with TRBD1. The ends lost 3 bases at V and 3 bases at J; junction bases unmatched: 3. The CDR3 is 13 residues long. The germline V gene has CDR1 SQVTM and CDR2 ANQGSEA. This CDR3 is CSVEGTGFYEQYF. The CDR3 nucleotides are TGCAGCGTTGAGGGGACAGGGTTCTACGAGCAGTACTTC.

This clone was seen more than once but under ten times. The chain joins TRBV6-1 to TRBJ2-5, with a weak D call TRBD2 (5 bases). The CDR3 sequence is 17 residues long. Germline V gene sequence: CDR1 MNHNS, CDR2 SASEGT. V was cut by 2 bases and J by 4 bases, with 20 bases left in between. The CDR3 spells CASSEPPPLRVGETQYF. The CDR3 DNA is TGTGCCAGCAGTGAACCCCCCCCATTGCGGGTAGGAGAGACCCAGTACTTC.

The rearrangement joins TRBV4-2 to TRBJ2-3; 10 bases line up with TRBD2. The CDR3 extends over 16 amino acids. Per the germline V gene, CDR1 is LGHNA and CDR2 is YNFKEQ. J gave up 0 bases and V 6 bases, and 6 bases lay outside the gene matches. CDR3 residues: CASSLGLAASTDTQYF. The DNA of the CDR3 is TGTGCCAGCAGTCTCGGACTAGCGGCTAGCACAGATACGCAGTATTTT.

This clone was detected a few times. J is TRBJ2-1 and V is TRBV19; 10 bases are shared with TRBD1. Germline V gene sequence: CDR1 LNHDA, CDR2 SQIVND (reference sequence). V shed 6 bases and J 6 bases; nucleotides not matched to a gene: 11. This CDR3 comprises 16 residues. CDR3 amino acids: CASRTSLGQGTNEQFF. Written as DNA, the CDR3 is TGTGCCAGTAGAACGAGCTTGGGACAGGGGACCAATGAGCAGTTCTTC.

Here the CDR3 DNA reads TGTGCCAGCAGCCGCCCTCGGGCGAACAATGAGCAGTTCTTC. Translation: CASSRPRANNEQFF. The gene calls are TRBV11-2 and TRBJ2-1; D gene unclear. Germline assignment: CDR1 SGHAT and CDR2 FQNNGV. The CDR3 has 14 residues. Deletions cut 5 bases from V and 5 bases from J, with 13 bases between.

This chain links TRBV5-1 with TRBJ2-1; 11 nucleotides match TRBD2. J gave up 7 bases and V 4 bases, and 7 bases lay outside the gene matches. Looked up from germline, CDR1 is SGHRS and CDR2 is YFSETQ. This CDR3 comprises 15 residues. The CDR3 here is CASSLGSSGGNEQFF. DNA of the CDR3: TGCGCCAGCAGCCTAGGCTCTAGCGGGGGGAATGAGCAGTTCTTC.

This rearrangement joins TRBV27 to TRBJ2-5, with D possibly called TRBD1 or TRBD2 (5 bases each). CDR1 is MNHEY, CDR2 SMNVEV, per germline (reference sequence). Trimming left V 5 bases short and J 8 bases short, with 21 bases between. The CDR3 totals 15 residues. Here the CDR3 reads CASSTIGARWSTQYF. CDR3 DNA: TGTGCCAGCAGTACTATCGGGGCGCGTTGGTCTACCCAGTACTTC.

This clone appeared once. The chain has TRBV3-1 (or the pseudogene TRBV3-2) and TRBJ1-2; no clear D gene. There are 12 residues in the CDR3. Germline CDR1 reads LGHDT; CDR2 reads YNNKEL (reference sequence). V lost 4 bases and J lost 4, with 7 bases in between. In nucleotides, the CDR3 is TGTGCCAGCAGCCGACGGAGCTATGGCTACACCTTC. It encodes CASSRRSYGYTF.

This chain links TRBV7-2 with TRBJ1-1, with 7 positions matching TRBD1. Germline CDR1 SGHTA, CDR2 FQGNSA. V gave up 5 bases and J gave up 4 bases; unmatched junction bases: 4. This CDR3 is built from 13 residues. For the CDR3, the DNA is TGTGCCAGCAGCCCAGGGGGGAGCACTGAAGCTTTCTTT. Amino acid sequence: CASSPGGSTEAFF.

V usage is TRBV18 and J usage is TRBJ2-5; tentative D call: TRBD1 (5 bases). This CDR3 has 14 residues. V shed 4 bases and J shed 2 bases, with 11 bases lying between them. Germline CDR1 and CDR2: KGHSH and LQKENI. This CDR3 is CASSLRTQQETQYF. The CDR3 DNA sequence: TGTGCCAGCTCACTGAGGACACAACAAGAGACCCAGTACTTC.

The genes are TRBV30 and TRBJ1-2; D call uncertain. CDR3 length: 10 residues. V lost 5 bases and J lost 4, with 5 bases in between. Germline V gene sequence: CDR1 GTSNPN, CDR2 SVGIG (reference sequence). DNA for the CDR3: TGTGCCTGGGAGGGCTATGGCTACACCTTC. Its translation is CAWEGYGYTF.

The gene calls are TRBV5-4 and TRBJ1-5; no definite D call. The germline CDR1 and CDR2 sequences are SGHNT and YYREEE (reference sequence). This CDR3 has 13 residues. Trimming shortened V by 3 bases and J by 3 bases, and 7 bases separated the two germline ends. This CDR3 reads CASSYGINQPQHF. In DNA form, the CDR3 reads TGTGCCAGCAGCTATGGAATCAATCAGCCCCAGCATTTT.

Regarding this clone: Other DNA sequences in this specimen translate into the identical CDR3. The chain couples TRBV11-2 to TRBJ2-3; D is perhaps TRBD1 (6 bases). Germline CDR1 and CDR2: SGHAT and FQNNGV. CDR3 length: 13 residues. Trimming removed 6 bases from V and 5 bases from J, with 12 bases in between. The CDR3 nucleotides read TGTGCCAGCAGACTCCTAGGGGGAGATACGCAGTATTTT. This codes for CASRLLGGDTQYF.